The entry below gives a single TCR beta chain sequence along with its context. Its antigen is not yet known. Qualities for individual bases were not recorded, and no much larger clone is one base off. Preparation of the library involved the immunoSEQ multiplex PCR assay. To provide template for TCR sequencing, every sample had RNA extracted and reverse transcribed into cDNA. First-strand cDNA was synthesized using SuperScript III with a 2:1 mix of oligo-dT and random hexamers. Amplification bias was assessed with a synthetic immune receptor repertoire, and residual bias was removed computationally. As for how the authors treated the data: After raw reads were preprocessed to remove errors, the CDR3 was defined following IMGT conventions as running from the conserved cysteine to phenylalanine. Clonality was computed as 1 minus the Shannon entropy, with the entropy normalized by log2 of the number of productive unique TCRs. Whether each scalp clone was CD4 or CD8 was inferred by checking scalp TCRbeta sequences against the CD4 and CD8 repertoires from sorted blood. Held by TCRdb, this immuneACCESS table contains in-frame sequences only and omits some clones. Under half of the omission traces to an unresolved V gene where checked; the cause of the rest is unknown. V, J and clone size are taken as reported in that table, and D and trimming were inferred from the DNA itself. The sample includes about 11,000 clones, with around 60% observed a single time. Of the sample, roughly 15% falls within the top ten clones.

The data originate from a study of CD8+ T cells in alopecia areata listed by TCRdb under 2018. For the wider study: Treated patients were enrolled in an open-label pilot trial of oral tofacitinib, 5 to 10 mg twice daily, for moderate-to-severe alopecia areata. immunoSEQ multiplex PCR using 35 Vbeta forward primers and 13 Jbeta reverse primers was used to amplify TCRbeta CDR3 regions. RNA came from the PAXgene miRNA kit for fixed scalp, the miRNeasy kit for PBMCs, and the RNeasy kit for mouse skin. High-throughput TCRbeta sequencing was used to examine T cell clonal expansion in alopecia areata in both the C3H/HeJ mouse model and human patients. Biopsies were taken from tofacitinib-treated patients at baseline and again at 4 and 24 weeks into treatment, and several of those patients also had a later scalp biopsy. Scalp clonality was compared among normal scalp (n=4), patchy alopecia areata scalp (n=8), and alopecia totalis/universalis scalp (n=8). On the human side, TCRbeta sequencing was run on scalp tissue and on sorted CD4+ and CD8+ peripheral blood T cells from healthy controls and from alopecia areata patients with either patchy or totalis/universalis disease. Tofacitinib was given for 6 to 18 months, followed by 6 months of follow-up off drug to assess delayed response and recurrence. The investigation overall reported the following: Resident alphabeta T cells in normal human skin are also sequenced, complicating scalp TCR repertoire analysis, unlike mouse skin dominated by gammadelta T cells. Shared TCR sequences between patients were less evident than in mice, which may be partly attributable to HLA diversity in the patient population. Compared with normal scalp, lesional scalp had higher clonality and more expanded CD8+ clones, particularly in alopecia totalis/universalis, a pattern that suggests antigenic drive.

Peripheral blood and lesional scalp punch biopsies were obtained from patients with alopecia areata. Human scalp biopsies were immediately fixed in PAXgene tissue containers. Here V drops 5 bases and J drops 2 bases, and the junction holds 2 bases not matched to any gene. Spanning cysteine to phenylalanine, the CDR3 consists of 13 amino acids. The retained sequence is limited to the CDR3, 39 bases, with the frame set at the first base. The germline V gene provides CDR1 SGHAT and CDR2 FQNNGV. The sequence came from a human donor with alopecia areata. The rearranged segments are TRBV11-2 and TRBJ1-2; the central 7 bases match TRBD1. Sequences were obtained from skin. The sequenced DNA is TGTGCCAGCAGCCCAGGGGGGAACTATGGCTACACCTTC. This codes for CASSPGGNYGYTF.